The entry that follows covers one T cell receptor (beta chain) sequence. Its antigen is unknown. The table came from immunoSEQ multiplex PCR; TCRdb's copy has only in-frame clones and leaves some out. This table holds just under 150,000 clones, around 90% found once. This sample was taken from a study of T cell responses to AZD1222 COVID-19 vaccine. Losses at the gene ends were 0 bases for V and 0 bases for J; bases not matched to a gene: 4. CDR3 size: 16 residues. CDR1 and CDR2 (germline): SGHKS, YYEKEE (reference sequence). The study, taken as a whole, reports: Reportedly, nearly half the spike-specific TCRs target unmutated variant regions. Donors were mostly white British, more females; clonal diversity possibly underestimated. Two AZD1222 administrations were followed by greater Spike-specific TCR breadth and depth. Among vaccine-associated CD4 TCRs, coverage spanned spike, with dominance at 160-218 and 743-854.

This sequence originates from an adult who received the AZD1222 COVID-19 vaccine. This chain joins TRBV5-5 and TRBJ2-7, with 9 bases aligning to TRBD2. The sample here was peripheral blood, taken 28 days after the second AZD1222 dose. The DNA of the CDR3 is TGTGCCAGCAGCTTGGCTAGCGGGACCCTCTCCTACGAGCAGTACTTC. This sequence encodes CASSLASGTLSYEQYF. Filled out from reference TRBV5-5 and TRBJ2-7, the complete variable domain reads DAGVTQSPTHLIKTRGQQVTLRCSPISGHKSVSWYQQVLGQGPQFIFQYYEKEERGRGNFPDRFSARQFPNYSSELNVNALLLGDSALYLCASSLASGTLSYEQYFGPGTRLTVT.